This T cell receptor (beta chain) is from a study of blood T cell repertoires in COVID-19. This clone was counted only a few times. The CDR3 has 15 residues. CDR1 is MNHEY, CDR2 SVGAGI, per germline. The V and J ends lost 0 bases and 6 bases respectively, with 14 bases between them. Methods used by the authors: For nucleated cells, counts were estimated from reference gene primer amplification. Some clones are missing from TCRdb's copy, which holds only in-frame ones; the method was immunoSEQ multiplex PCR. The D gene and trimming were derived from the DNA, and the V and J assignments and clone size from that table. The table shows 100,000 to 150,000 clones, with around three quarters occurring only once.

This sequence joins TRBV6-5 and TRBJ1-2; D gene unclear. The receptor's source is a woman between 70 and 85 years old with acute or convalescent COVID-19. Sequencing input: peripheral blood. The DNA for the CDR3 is TGTGCCAGCAGTTACTCGATTGGGCAAGCCCATGGCTACACCTTC. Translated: CASSYSIGQAHGYTF.